The rows below give T cell receptor beta chains drawn from one sample of a study of shared clonotypes between healthy human individuals. TCRdb's table, derived via immunoSEQ multiplex PCR, lists solely in-frame clones and lacks some. The data contain roughly 1 million clones, 65% to 80% of them singletons. The sequencing sample was made of memory CD4+ T cells sorted from blood. These TCRs come from a man aged 18 to 30 in good health. Both conserved end residues are part of each CDR3. Each record gives: J gene, D gene, clone size, CDR3 length, V gene, CDR3 protein, CDR3 DNA. A D gene is named only where the DNA matches it firmly. A clone size is listed for some rows: how often the clone was seen (once, few, many), or a class if it is expanded.

j_gene: TRBJ1-6
d_gene: .
abundance: .
len: 12
v_gene: TRBV2
CDR3aa: CASTLDRSPLHF
CDR3nt: TGTGCCAGCACTCTAGATAGGTCACCCCTCCACTTT

j_gene: TRBJ2-1
d_gene: .
abundance: .
len: 12
v_gene: TRBV6-1
CDR3aa: CASSRGYNEQFF
CDR3nt: TGTGCCAGCAGTCGGGGATACAATGAGCAGTTCTTC

j_gene: TRBJ2-7
d_gene: .
abundance: .
len: 14
v_gene: TRBV5-1
CDR3aa: CASRVEQSSYEQYF
CDR3nt: TGCGCCAGCAGGGTGGAACAGAGCTCCTACGAGCAGTACTTC

j_gene: TRBJ1-5
d_gene: .
abundance: .
len: 16
v_gene: TRBV27
CDR3aa: CASSFTTIEGNQPQHF
CDR3nt: TGTGCCAGCAGTTTTACCACAATTGAGGGCAATCAGCCCCAGCATTTT

j_gene: TRBJ2-7
d_gene: TRBD1
abundance: .
len: 12
v_gene: TRBV28
CDR3aa: CASSLWDRDLSF
CDR3nt: TGTGCCAGCAGTTTGTGGGACAGGGACCTTTCTTTC

j_gene: TRBJ1-1
d_gene: TRBD1
abundance: .
len: 14
v_gene: TRBV5-1
CDR3aa: CASSPGTVNTEAFF
CDR3nt: TGCGCCAGCAGCCCGGGGACAGTTAACACTGAAGCTTTCTTT

j_gene: TRBJ1-4
d_gene: TRBD1
abundance: once
len: 14
v_gene: TRBV2
CDR3aa: CASSPGATGLKLFF
CDR3nt: TGTGCCAGCAGCCCCGGGGCGACAGGGTTAAAACTGTTTTTT

j_gene: TRBJ2-3
d_gene: TRBD2
abundance: .
len: 15
v_gene: TRBV5-1
CDR3aa: CASSFSGRGADTQYF
CDR3nt: TGCGCCAGCAGCTTCAGCGGGAGGGGCGCAGATACGCAGTATTTT

j_gene: TRBJ1-1
d_gene: TRBD1
abundance: .
len: 14
v_gene: TRBV7-2
CDR3aa: CASSTTGSSTEAFF
CDR3nt: TGTGCCAGCAGCACGACAGGGAGCAGCACTGAAGCTTTCTTT

j_gene: TRBJ1-5
d_gene: .
abundance: .
len: 14
v_gene: TRBV6-6
CDR3aa: CASSYEAVNQPQHF
CDR3nt: TGTGCCAGCAGTTACGAGGCGGTGAATCAGCCCCAGCATTTT

j_gene: TRBJ1-6
d_gene: .
abundance: many
len: 13
v_gene: TRBV30
CDR3aa: CACLEGRNSPLHF
CDR3nt: TGTGCCTGCCTGGAGGGCCGGAATTCACCCCTCCACTTT

j_gene: TRBJ1-1
d_gene: .
abundance: .
len: 16
v_gene: TRBV14
CDR3aa: CASSPRRGPMGTEAFF
CDR3nt: TGTGCCAGCAGCCCGAGGCGGGGCCCGATGGGCACTGAAGCTTTCTTT

j_gene: TRBJ2-7
d_gene: .
abundance: few
len: 11
v_gene: TRBV19
CDR3aa: CASTKGSEQYF
CDR3nt: TGTGCCAGCACAAAGGGCAGCGAGCAGTACTTC

j_gene: TRBJ1-4
d_gene: TRBD1
abundance: .
len: 14
v_gene: TRBV27
CDR3aa: CASRLRGSGEKLFF
CDR3nt: TGTGCCAGCCGACTCAGGGGGAGCGGTGAAAAACTGTTTTTT

j_gene: TRBJ2-1
d_gene: TRBD2
abundance: .
len: 15
v_gene: TRBV5-1
CDR3aa: CASSPGTSGEFEQFF
CDR3nt: TGCGCCAGCAGCCCCGGGACTAGCGGGGAATTTGAGCAGTTCTTC

j_gene: TRBJ1-1
d_gene: TRBD1
abundance: .
len: 16
v_gene: TRBV7-7
CDR3aa: CASSFRTGGKNTEAFF
CDR3nt: TGTGCTAGCAGCTTTAGGACAGGTGGAAAGAACACTGAAGCTTTCTTT

j_gene: TRBJ1-2
d_gene: TRBD1
abundance: .
len: 15
v_gene: TRBV25-1
CDR3aa: CASSAYSRQGVGYTF
CDR3nt: TGTGCCAGCAGTGCCTATTCCCGACAGGGAGTAGGCTACACCTTC

j_gene: TRBJ1-2
d_gene: TRBD1
abundance: .
len: 12
v_gene: TRBV7-9
CDR3aa: CASSFDRGGYTF
CDR3nt: TGTGCCAGCAGCTTCGACAGGGGTGGCTACACCTTC

j_gene: TRBJ1-1
d_gene: .
abundance: .
len: 13
v_gene: TRBV23-1
CDR3aa: CASISRQITEAFF
CDR3nt: TGCGCCAGCATCAGTCGGCAGATCACTGAAGCTTTCTTT

j_gene: TRBJ1-5
d_gene: .
abundance: .
len: 15
v_gene: TRBV6-5
CDR3aa: CAIGRDPKGNQPQHF
CDR3nt: TGTGCCATCGGCCGGGACCCAAAGGGCAATCAGCCCCAGCATTTT

j_gene: TRBJ1-1
d_gene: .
abundance: .
len: 11
v_gene: TRBV6-6
CDR3aa: CASLKDTEAFF
CDR3nt: TGTGCCAGCCTTAAAGACACTGAAGCTTTCTTT

j_gene: TRBJ1-3
d_gene: .
abundance: .
len: 14
v_gene: TRBV15
CDR3aa: CATSRGGTGNTIYF
CDR3nt: TGTGCCACCAGCAGAGGAGGCACTGGAAACACCATATATTTT

j_gene: TRBJ2-3
d_gene: TRBD1
abundance: .
len: 14
v_gene: TRBV5-1
CDR3aa: CASSEQGITDTQYF
CDR3nt: TGCGCCAGCAGCGAACAGGGGATCACAGATACGCAGTATTTT

j_gene: TRBJ1-2
d_gene: .
abundance: .
len: 15
v_gene: TRBV28
CDR3aa: CASSPQGGRSYGYTF
CDR3nt: TGTGCCAGCAGCCCGCAGGGAGGAAGAAGTTATGGCTACACCTTC

j_gene: TRBJ1-1
d_gene: .
abundance: many
len: 14
v_gene: TRBV30
CDR3aa: CACSLQGWDTEAFF
CDR3nt: TGTGCCTGTTCCCTACAGGGATGGGACACTGAAGCTTTCTTT

j_gene: TRBJ2-1
d_gene: TRBD2
abundance: .
len: 17
v_gene: TRBV27
CDR3aa: CASTWSGGINLYNEQFF
CDR3nt: TGTGCCAGCACCTGGAGCGGGGGGATAAACCTTTACAATGAGCAGTTCTTC

j_gene: TRBJ2-5
d_gene: .
abundance: .
len: 13
v_gene: TRBV29-1
CDR3aa: CSVDAGSTETQYF
CDR3nt: TGCAGCGTTGACGCGGGAAGCACGGAGACCCAGTACTTC

j_gene: TRBJ1-4
d_gene: .
abundance: .
len: 11
v_gene: TRBV20-1
CDR3aa: CSAGINEKLFF
CDR3nt: TGCAGTGCGGGTATTAATGAAAAACTGTTTTTT

j_gene: TRBJ2-5
d_gene: .
abundance: once
len: 16
v_gene: TRBV18
CDR3aa: CASSPMIRLEVETQYF
CDR3nt: TGTGCCAGCTCACCGATGATTAGGTTGGAAGTTGAGACCCAGTACTTC

j_gene: TRBJ2-2
d_gene: .
abundance: .
len: 13
v_gene: TRBV5-1
CDR3aa: CASSEGTTGELFF
CDR3nt: TGCGCCAGCAGCGAAGGGACCACCGGGGAGCTGTTTTTT

j_gene: TRBJ2-7
d_gene: TRBD1
abundance: .
len: 15
v_gene: TRBV6-5
CDR3aa: CASSYHRDRTYEQYF
CDR3nt: TGTGCCAGCAGTTACCACCGGGACAGGACCTACGAGCAGTACTTC

j_gene: TRBJ1-1
d_gene: .
abundance: .
len: 13
v_gene: TRBV28
CDR3aa: CASSERLNTEAFF
CDR3nt: TGTGCCAGCAGTGAGAGGTTGAACACTGAAGCTTTCTTT

j_gene: TRBJ2-2
d_gene: TRBD1
abundance: .
len: 15
v_gene: TRBV28
CDR3aa: CASSSYRGTVGELFF
CDR3nt: TGTGCCAGCAGTTCATACAGGGGGACGGTCGGGGAGCTGTTTTTT

j_gene: TRBJ2-3
d_gene: TRBD2
abundance: few
len: 16
v_gene: TRBV14
CDR3aa: CASSQAAGGLTDTQYF
CDR3nt: TGTGCCAGCAGCCAAGCCGCGGGGGGGCTCACAGATACGCAGTATTTT

j_gene: TRBJ1-2
d_gene: .
abundance: many
len: 11
v_gene: TRBV29-1
CDR3aa: CSGWELGGYTF
CDR3nt: TGCAGCGGCTGGGAGTTGGGTGGCTACACCTTC

j_gene: TRBJ1-2
d_gene: .
abundance: .
len: 13
v_gene: TRBV5-4
CDR3aa: CASSSGQNYGYTF
CDR3nt: TGTGCCAGCAGCTCGGGACAAAACTATGGCTACACCTTC

j_gene: TRBJ2-1
d_gene: TRBD1
abundance: .
len: 15
v_gene: TRBV10-3
CDR3aa: CAITLGQGSGNEQFF
CDR3nt: TGTGCCATCACCCTTGGACAGGGGTCTGGAAATGAGCAGTTCTTC

j_gene: TRBJ2-3
d_gene: .
abundance: few
len: 14
v_gene: TRBV5-1
CDR3aa: CASRAQGIRDTQYF
CDR3nt: TGCGCCAGCAGGGCACAGGGAATTAGAGATACGCAGTATTTT

j_gene: TRBJ2-4
d_gene: .
abundance: once
len: 14
v_gene: TRBV18
CDR3aa: CASSPALSPNIQYF
CDR3nt: TGTGCCAGCTCCCCCGCCCTGAGCCCAAACATTCAGTACTTC

j_gene: TRBJ2-3
d_gene: TRBD2
abundance: few
len: 14
v_gene: TRBV6-1
CDR3aa: CASTFSGRTDTQYF
CDR3nt: TGTGCCAGCACCTTTAGCGGGAGGACAGATACGCAGTATTTT

j_gene: TRBJ1-6
d_gene: .
abundance: .
len: 14
v_gene: TRBV2
CDR3aa: CASSEMAGGSPLHF
CDR3nt: TGTGCCAGCAGTGAAATGGCGGGTGGTTCACCCCTCCACTTT

j_gene: TRBJ2-7
d_gene: TRBD1
abundance: many
len: 15
v_gene: TRBV2
CDR3aa: CASRLNRGYSYEQYF
CDR3nt: TGTGCCAGCAGGCTTAACAGGGGCTACTCCTACGAGCAGTACTTC

j_gene: TRBJ2-1
d_gene: .
abundance: .
len: 14
v_gene: TRBV5-5
CDR3aa: CASSPGMGLNEQFF
CDR3nt: TGTGCCAGCAGCCCCGGAATGGGGCTGAATGAGCAGTTCTTC

j_gene: TRBJ1-3
d_gene: .
abundance: once
len: 15
v_gene: TRBV7-2
CDR3aa: CASSLASASGNTIYF
CDR3nt: TGTGCCAGCAGCTTAGCTTCCGCTTCTGGAAACACCATATATTTT

j_gene: TRBJ2-5
d_gene: TRBD1
abundance: once
len: 14
v_gene: TRBV27
CDR3aa: CASRRTGAKETQYF
CDR3nt: TGTGCCAGCCGACGCACAGGGGCAAAGGAGACCCAGTACTTC

j_gene: TRBJ1-2
d_gene: .
abundance: once
len: 15
v_gene: TRBV4-3
CDR3aa: CASSQELGTNYGYTF
CDR3nt: TGCGCCAGCAGCCAAGAGTTGGGGACTAACTATGGCTACACCTTC

j_gene: TRBJ2-4
d_gene: TRBD2
abundance: .
len: 15
v_gene: TRBV5-4
CDR3aa: CASSSRAGVSIIQYF
CDR3nt: TGTGCCAGCAGCTCCAGAGCGGGAGTAAGTATCATTCAGTACTTC

j_gene: TRBJ2-7
d_gene: TRBD2
abundance: .
len: 17
v_gene: TRBV7-6
CDR3aa: CASSPLDASGSSYEQYF
CDR3nt: TGTGCCAGCAGCCCACTTGATGCTAGCGGGAGCTCCTACGAGCAGTACTTC

j_gene: TRBJ2-5
d_gene: .
abundance: .
len: 15
v_gene: TRBV4-1
CDR3aa: CASSQDLASGKTQYF
CDR3nt: TGCGCCAGCAGCCAAGATCTGGCTAGTGGGAAGACCCAGTACTTC

j_gene: TRBJ2-5
d_gene: .
abundance: .
len: 13
v_gene: TRBV11-3
CDR3aa: CASSPGSQETQYF
CDR3nt: TGTGCCAGCAGCCCCGGGAGCCAAGAGACCCAGTACTTC

j_gene: TRBJ1-2
d_gene: .
abundance: many
len: 15
v_gene: TRBV5-1
CDR3aa: CASSLFTAGNYGYTF
CDR3nt: TGCGCCAGCAGCCTGTTTACCGCCGGGAACTATGGCTACACCTTC

j_gene: TRBJ1-4
d_gene: .
abundance: .
len: 16
v_gene: TRBV4-3
CDR3aa: CASSQWELRSNEKLFF
CDR3nt: TGCGCCAGCAGCCAGTGGGAATTGAGGTCAAATGAAAAACTGTTTTTT

j_gene: TRBJ2-3
d_gene: .
abundance: .
len: 16
v_gene: TRBV6-6
CDR3aa: CASSYGSSTSTDTQYF
CDR3nt: TGTGCCAGCAGTTACGGATCTTCGACTAGCACAGATACGCAGTATTTT

j_gene: TRBJ1-6
d_gene: .
abundance: .
len: 13
v_gene: TRBV19
CDR3aa: CATSPGLDSPLHF
CDR3nt: TGTGCCACTTCACCGGGTCTCGATTCACCCCTCCACTTT

j_gene: TRBJ1-1
d_gene: TRBD1
abundance: .
len: 13
v_gene: TRBV11-3
CDR3aa: CASSSGGPTEAFF
CDR3nt: TGTGCCAGCAGCTCAGGGGGGCCCACTGAAGCTTTCTTT

j_gene: TRBJ2-5
d_gene: .
abundance: .
len: 15
v_gene: TRBV5-3
CDR3aa: CARSPPRFSQETQYF
CDR3nt: TGTGCCAGAAGCCCCCCTAGATTCTCTCAAGAGACCCAGTACTTC

j_gene: TRBJ2-3
d_gene: TRBD2
abundance: .
len: 12
v_gene: TRBV29-1
CDR3aa: CSGGRAVDTQYF
CDR3nt: TGCAGCGGCGGGAGGGCCGTAGATACGCAGTATTTT

j_gene: TRBJ2-3
d_gene: .
abundance: few
len: 15
v_gene: TRBV9
CDR3aa: CASSFSQGGTDTQYF
CDR3nt: TGTGCCAGCAGCTTTAGTCAGGGGGGGACAGATACGCAGTATTTT

j_gene: TRBJ2-1
d_gene: TRBD2
abundance: .
len: 17
v_gene: TRBV6-1
CDR3aa: CASSEDVGGSSYNEQFF
CDR3nt: TGTGCCAGCAGTGAAGACGTAGGCGGGAGCTCCTACAATGAGCAGTTCTTC

j_gene: TRBJ2-2
d_gene: TRBD2
abundance: .
len: 16
v_gene: TRBV7-6
CDR3aa: CASSRGLAGHTGELFF
CDR3nt: TGTGCCAGCAGCCGCGGACTAGCGGGACACACCGGGGAGCTGTTTTTT